Here is one T cell receptor (beta chain) with its context. Its antigen is unknown. This entry is derived from a study of T cell responses to AZD1222 COVID-19 vaccine. Study background: Second doses that came at about 4 or about 12 weeks were put together.

Using immunoSEQ multiplex PCR, the repertoire was profiled, and TCRdb retains in-frame clones only, with some absent. The sample consists of more than 80,000 clones, approximately 84% of them appearing once. CDR3 length equals 14 residues. Germline V gene sequence: CDR1 MNHNS, CDR2 SASEGT. Trimming removed 1 base at V and 6 bases at J, with 12 bases between. Study-level points and caveats: In a largely white British group with more females than males, clonal diversity was possibly underestimated. Seropositive at baseline were only six AZD1222 recipients. Researchers report vaccine-associated CD4 TCRs spanning spike, with dominance at 160-218 and 743-854.

The chain couples TRBV6-1 to TRBJ1-1, with D perhaps TRBD1 (5 bases). The sample in question was peripheral blood, obtained on day 0 of AZD1222 vaccination. This sequence was found in an adult in good health. CDR3 DNA sequence: TGTGCCAGCAGTGAAGGGGTAAGGGGTGCTGAAGCTTTCTTT. It encodes CASSEGVRGAEAFF.